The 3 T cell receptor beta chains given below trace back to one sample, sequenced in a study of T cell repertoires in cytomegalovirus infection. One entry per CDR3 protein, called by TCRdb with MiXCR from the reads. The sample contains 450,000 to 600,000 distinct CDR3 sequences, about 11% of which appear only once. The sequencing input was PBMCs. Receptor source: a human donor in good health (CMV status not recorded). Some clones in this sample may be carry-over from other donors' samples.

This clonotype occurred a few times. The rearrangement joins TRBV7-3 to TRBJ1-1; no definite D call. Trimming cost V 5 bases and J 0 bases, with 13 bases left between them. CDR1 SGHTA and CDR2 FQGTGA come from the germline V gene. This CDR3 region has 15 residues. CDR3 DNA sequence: TGTGCCAGCAGCCCGAGTGGACGGATGAACACTGAAGCTTTCTTT. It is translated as CASSPSGRMNTEAFF.

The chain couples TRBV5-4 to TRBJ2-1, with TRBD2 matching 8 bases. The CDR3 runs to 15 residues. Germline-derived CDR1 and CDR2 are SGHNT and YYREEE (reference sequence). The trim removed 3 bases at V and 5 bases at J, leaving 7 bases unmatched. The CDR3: CASSSERESNNEQFF. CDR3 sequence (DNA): TGTGCCAGCAGCTCAGAGCGGGAGTCCAACAATGAGCAGTTCTTC.

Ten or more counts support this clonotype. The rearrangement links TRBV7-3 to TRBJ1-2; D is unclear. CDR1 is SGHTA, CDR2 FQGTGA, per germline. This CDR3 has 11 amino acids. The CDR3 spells CAKKTNYGYTF. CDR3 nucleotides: TGTGCTAAGAAAACTAACTATGGCTACACCTTC.